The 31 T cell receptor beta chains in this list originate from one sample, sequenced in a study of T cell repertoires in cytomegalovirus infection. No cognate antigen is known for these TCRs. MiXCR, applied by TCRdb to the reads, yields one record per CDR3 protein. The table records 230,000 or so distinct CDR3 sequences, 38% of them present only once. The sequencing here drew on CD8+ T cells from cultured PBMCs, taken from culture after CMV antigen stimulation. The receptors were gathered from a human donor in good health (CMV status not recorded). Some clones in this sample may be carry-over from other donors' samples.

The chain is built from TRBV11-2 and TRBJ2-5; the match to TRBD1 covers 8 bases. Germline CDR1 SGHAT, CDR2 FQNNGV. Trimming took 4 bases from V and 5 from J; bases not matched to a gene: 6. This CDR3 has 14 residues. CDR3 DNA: TGTGCCAGCAGCTCGACAGGGGTGAGGGAGACCCAGTACTTC. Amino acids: CASSSTGVRETQYF.

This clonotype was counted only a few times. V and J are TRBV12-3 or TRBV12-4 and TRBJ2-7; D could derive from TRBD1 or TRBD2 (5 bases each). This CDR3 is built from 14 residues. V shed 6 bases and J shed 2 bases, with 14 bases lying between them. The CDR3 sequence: CASSPTGRTYEQYF. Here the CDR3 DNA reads TGTGCCAGCAGCCCAACGGGACGAACCTACGAGCAGTACTTC.

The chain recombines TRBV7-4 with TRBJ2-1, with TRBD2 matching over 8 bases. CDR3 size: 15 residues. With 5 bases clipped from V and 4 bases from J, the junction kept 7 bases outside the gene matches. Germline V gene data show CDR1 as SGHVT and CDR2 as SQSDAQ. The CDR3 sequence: CASSTGTRIYNEQFF. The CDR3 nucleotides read TGTGCCAGCAGCACCGGGACTAGAATTTACAATGAGCAGTTCTTC.

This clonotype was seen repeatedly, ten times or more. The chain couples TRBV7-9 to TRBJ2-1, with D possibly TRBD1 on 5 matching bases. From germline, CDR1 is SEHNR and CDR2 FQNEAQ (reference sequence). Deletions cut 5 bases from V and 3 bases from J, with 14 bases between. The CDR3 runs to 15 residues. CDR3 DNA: TGTGCCAGCAGCCTCGACAGTAAACTCTACAATGAGCAGTTCTTC. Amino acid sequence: CASSLDSKLYNEQFF. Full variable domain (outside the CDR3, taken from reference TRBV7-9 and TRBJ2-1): DTGVSQNPRHKITKRGQNVTFRCDPISEHNRLYWYRQTLGQGPEFLTYFQNEAQLEKSRLLSDRFSAERPKGSFSTLEIQRTEQGDSAMYLCASSLDSKLYNEQFFGPGTRLTVL.

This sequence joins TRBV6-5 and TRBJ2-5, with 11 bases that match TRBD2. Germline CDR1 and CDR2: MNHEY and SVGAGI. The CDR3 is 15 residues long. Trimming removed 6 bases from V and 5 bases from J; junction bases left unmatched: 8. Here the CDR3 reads CASSILAGDGETQYF. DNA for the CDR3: TGTGCCAGCAGCATACTAGCGGGAGATGGCGAGACCCAGTACTTC.

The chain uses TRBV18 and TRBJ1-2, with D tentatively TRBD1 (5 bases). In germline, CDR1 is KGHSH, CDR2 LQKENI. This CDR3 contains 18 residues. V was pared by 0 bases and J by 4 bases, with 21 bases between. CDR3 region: CASSPPLQGVSFGYGYTF. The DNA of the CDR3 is TGTGCCAGCTCACCACCCCTGCAGGGAGTCTCGTTTGGCTATGGCTACACCTTC. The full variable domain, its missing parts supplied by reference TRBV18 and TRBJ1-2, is NAGVMQNPRHLVRRRGQEARLRCSPMKGHSHVYWYRQLPEEGLKFMVYLQKENIIDESGMPKERFSAEFPKEGPSILRIQQVVRGDSAAYFCASSPPLQGVSFGYGYTFGSGTRLTVV.

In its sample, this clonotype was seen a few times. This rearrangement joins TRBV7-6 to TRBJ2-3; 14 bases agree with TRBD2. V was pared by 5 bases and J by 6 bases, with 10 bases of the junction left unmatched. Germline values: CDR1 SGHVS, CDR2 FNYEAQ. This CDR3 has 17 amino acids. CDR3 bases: TGTGCCAGCAGCCCCCGGACTAGCGGGGGGCGAGGGGATACGCAGTATTTT. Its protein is CASSPRTSGGRGDTQYF. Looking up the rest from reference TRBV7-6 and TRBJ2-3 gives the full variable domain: GAGVSQSPRYKVTKRGQDVALRCDPISGHVSLYWYRQALGQGPEFLTYFNYEAQQDKSGLPNDRFSAERPEGSISTLTIQRTEQRDSAMYRCASSPRTSGGRGDTQYFGPGTRLTVL.

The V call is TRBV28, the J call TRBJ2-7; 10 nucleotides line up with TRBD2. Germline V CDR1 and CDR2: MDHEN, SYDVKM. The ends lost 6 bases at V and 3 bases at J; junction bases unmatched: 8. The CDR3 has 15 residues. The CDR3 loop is CASRPLLAGNYEQYF. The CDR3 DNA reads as TGTGCCAGCAGGCCTCTACTAGCGGGAAACTACGAGCAGTACTTC.

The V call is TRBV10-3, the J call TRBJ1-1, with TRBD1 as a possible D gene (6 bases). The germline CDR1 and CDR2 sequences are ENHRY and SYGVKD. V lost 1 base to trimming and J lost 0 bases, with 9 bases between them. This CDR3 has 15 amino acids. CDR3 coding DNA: TGTGCCATCAGTGAGTTAACAGGGTTGAACACTGAAGCTTTCTTT. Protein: CAISELTGLNTEAFF.

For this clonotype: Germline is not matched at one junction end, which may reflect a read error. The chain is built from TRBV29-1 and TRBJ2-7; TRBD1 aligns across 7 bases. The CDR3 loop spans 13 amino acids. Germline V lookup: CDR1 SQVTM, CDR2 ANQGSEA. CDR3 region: CSVERDSPYEKYF. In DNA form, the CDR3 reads TGCAGCGTTGAAAGGGACAGCCCCTACGAGAAGTACTTC.

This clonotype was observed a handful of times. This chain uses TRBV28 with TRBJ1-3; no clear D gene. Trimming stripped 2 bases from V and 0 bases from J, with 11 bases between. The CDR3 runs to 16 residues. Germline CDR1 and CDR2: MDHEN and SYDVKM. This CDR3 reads CASSLEAVYSGNTIYF. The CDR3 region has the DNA TGTGCCAGCAGTTTAGAGGCAGTCTACTCTGGAAACACCATATATTTT.

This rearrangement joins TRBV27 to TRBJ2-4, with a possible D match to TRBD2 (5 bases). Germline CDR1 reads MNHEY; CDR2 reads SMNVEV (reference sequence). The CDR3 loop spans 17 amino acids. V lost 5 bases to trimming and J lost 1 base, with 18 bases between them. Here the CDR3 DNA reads TGTGCCAGCAGTACTCTGGGGTACGGGAACGCCAAAAACATTCAGTACTTC. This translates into CASSTLGYGNAKNIQYF.

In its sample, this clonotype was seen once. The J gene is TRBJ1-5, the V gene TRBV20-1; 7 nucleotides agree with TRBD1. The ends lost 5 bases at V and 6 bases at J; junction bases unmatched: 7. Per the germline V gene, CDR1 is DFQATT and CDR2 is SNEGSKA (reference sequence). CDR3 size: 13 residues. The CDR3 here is CSAPDREGQPQHF. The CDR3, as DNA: TGCAGTGCTCCAGACAGGGAGGGTCAGCCCCAGCATTTT.

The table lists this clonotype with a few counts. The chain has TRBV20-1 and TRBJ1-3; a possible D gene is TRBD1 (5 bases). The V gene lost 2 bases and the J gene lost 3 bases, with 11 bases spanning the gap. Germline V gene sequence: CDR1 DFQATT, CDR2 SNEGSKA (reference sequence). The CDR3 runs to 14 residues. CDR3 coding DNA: TGCAGTGCTAGATCGGGGCTTGTTGGAAACACCATATATTTT. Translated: CSARSGLVGNTIYF.

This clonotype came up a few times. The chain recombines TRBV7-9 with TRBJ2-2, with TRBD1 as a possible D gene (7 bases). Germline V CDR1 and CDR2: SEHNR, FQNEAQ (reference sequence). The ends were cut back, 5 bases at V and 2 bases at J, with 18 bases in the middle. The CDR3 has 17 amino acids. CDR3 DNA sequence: TGTGCCAGCAGCCCCAGGTTGACAGGGACTAACACCGGGGAGCTGTTTTTT. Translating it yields CASSPRLTGTNTGELFF.

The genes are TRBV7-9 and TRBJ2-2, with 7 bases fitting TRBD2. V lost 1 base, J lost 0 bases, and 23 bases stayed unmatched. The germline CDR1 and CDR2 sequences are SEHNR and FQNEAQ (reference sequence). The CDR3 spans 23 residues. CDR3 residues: CASSLDFTTAGSRRTPNTGELFF. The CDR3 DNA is TGTGCCAGCAGCTTAGACTTCACCACAGCGGGATCTCGTCGGACGCCGAACACCGGGGAGCTGTTTTTT.

In DNA, the CDR3 is TGTGCCAGCAGCTTGGGACAGCCGGGACTAGCGGGAGAGATCCTCTTAATAACAGATACGCAGTATTTT. Translated, it gives CASSLGQPGLAGEILLITDTQYF. The chain couples TRBV7-6 to TRBJ2-3; 14 nucleotides line up with TRBD2. V lost 3 bases to trimming and J lost 3 bases; unmatched junction nucleotides: 23. Germline-derived CDR1 and CDR2 are SGHVS and FNYEAQ. This CDR3 spans 23 amino acids.

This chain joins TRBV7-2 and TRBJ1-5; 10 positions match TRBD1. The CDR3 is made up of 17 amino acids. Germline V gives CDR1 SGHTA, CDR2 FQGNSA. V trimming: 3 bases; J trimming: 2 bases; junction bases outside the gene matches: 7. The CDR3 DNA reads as TGTGCCAGCAGCTTCGGACAGGGGGTGTGGGGCAATCAGCCCCAGCATTTT. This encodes CASSFGQGVWGNQPQHF.

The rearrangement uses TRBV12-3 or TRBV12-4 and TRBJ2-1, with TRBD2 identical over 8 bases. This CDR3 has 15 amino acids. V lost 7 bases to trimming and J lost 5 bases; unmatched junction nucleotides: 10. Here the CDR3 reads CASTRFGGADNEQFF. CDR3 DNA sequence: TGTGCCAGCACTCGATTCGGGGGGGCCGACAATGAGCAGTTCTTC.

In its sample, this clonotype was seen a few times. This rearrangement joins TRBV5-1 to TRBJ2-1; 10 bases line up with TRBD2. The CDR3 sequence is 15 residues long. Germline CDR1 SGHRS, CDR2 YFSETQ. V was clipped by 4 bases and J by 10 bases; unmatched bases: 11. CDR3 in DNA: TGCGCCAGCAGCATGGAACTAGCGGGGAAATTAGAGCAGTTCTTC. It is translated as CASSMELAGKLEQFF.

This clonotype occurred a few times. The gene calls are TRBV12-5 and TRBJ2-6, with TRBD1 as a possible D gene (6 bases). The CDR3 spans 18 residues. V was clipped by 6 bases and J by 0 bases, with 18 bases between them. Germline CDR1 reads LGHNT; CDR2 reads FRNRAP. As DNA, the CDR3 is TGTGCTAGTGGACCCTTAACAGGGATTCCCTCTGGGGCCAACGTCCTGACTTTC. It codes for CASGPLTGIPSGANVLTF.

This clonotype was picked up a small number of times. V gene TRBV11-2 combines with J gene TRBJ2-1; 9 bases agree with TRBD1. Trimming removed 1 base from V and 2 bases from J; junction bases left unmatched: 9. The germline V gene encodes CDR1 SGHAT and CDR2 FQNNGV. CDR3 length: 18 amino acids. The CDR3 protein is CASSLVWNGDRAYNEQFF. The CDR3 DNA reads TGTGCCAGCAGCTTAGTCTGGAACGGGGACAGGGCCTACAATGAGCAGTTCTTC.

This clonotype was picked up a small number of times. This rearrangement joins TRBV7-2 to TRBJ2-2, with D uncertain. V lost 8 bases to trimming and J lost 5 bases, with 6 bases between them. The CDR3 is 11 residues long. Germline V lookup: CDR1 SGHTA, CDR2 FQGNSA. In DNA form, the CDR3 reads TGTGCCAGCCTTCAAACCGGGGAGCTGTTTTTT. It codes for CASLQTGELFF.

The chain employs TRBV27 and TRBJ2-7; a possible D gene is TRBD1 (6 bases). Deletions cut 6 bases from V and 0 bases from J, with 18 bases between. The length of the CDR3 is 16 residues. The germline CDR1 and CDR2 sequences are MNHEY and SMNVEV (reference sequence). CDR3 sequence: CASRLLPGVTSYEQYF. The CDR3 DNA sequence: TGTGCCAGCAGACTACTCCCAGGGGTGACCTCCTACGAGCAGTACTTC.

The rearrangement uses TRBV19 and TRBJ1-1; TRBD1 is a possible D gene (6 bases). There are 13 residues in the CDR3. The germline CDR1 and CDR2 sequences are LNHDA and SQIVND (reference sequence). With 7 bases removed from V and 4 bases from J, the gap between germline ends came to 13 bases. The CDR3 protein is CASNTQGPTEAFF. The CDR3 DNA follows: TGTGCCAGTAACACACAGGGACCCACTGAAGCTTTCTTT. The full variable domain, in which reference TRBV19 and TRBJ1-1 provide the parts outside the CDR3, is DGGITQSPKYLFRKEGQNVTLSCEQNLNHDAMYWYRQDPGQGLRLIYYSQIVNDFQKGDIAEGYSVSREKKESFPLTVTSAQKNPTAFYLCASNTQGPTEAFFGQGTRLTVV.

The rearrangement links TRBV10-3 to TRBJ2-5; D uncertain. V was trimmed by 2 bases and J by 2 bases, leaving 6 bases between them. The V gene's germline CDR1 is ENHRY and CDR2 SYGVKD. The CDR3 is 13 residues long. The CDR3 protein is CAISEAAQETQYF. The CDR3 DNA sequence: TGTGCCATCAGTGAGGCAGCACAAGAGACCCAGTACTTC.

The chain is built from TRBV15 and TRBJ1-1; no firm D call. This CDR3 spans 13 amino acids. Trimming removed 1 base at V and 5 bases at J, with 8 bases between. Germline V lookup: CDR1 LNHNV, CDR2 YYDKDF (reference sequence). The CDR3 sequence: CATSRAGGTEAFF. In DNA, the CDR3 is TGTGCCACCAGCAGAGCCGGTGGGACTGAAGCTTTCTTT.

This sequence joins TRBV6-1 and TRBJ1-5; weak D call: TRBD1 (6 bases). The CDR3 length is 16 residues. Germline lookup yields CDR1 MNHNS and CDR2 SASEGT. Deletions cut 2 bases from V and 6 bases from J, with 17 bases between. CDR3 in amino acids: CASSEYIGGPRQPQHF. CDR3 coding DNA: TGTGCCAGCAGTGAATATATCGGGGGGCCGCGTCAGCCCCAGCATTTT.

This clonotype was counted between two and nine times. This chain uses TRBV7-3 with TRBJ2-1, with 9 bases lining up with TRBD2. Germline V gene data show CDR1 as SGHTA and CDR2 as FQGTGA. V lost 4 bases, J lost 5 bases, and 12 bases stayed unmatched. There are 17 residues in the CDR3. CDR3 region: CASSSGAWLAGNNEQFF. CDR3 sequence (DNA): TGTGCCAGCAGCTCCGGGGCTTGGCTAGCGGGGAACAATGAGCAGTTCTTC.

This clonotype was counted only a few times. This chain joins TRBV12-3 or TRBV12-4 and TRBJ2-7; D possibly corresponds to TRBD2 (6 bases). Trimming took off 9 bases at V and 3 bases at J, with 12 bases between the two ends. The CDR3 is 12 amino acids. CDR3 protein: CASGDFIYEQYF. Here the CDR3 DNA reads TGTGCCAGTGGGGACTTTATCTACGAGCAGTACTTC.

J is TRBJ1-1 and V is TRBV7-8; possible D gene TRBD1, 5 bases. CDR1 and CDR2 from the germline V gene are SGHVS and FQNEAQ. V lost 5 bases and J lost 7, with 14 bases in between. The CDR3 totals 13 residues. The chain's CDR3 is CASSQGLRDEAFF. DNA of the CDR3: TGTGCCAGCAGCCAGGGATTGAGAGATGAAGCTTTCTTT.